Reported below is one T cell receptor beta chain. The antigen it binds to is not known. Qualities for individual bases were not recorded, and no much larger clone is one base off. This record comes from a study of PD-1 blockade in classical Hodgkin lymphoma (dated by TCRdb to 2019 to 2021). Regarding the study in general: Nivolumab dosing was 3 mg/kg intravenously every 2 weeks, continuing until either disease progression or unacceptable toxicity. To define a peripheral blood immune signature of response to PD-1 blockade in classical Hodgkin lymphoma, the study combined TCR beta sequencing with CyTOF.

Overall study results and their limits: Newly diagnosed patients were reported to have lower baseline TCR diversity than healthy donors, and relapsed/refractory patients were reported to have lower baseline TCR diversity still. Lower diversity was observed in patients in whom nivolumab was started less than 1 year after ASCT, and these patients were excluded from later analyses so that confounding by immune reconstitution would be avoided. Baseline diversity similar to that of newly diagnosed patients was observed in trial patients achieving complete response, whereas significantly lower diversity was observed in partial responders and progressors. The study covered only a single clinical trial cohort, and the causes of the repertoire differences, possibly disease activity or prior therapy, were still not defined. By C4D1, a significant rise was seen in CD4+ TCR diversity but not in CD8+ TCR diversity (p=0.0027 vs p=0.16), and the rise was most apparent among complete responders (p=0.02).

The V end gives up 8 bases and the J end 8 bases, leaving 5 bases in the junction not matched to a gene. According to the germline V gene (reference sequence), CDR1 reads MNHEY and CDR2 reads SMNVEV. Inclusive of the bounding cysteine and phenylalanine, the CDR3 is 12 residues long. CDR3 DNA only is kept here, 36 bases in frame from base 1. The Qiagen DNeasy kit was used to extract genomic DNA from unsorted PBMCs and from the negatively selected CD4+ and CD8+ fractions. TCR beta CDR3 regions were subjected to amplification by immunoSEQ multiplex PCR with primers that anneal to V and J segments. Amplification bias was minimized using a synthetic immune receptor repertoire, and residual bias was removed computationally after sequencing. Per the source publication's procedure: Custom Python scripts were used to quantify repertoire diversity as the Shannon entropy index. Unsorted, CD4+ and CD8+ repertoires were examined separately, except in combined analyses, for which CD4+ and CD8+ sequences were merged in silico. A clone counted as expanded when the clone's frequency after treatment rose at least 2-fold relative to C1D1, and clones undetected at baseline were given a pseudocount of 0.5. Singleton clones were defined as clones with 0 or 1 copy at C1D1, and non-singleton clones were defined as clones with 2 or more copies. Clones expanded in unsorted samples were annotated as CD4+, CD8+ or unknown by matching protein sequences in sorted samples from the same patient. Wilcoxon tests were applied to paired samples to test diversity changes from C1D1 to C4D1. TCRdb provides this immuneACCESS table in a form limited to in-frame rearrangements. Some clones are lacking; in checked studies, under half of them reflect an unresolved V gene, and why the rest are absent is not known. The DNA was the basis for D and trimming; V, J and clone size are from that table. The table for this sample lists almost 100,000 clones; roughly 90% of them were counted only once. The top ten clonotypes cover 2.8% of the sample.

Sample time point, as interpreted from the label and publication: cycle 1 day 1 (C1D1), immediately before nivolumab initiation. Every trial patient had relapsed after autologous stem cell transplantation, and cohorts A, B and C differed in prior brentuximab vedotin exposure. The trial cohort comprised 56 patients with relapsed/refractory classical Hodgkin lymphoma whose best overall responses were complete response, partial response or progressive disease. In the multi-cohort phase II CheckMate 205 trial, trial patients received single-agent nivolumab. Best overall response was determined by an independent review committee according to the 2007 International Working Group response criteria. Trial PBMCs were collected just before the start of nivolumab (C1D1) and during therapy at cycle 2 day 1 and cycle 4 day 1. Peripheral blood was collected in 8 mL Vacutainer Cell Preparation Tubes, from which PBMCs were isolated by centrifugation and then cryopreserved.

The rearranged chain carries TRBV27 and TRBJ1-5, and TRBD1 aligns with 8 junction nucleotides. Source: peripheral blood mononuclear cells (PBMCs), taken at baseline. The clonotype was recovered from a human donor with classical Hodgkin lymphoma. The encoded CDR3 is CASWTGIEPQHF. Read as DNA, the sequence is TGTGCCAGCTGGACAGGGATCGAGCCCCAGCATTTT.